This TCR beta chain appears in the sequencing data of a study of cytomegalovirus exposure and HLA in healthy donors. Study-wide results and limits: Altogether, 150 or so TCR beta chains were recorded as cytomegalovirus-associated.

The CDR3 spans 17 residues. Germline CDR1 is ENHRY and CDR2 is SYGVKD. In regard to this clone: The antigen remains undetermined.

The study sampled nominally healthy donors, though unrecorded immune exposures were likely. With 60 Vbeta and 13 Jbeta primers, the PCR was carried out. Sequencing was performed with immunoSEQ multiplex PCR; in TCRdb, only in-frame clones are kept and a portion is missing. The data hold about 160,000 clones, with roughly 73% observed a single time. The TCR comes from a woman under 40 in good health and CMV-seronegative. The V call is TRBV10-3, the J call TRBJ2-5; 8 nucleotides agree with TRBD2. Gene TRBJ2-7 matches the end of the DNA better, so the J call may be wrong. Sequencing used PBMCs. The CDR3 is CAISETGSGGAIYEQYF. The CDR3 region has the DNA TGTGCCATCAGTGAGACAGGTTCCGGGGGGGCGATCTACGAGCAGTACTTC.